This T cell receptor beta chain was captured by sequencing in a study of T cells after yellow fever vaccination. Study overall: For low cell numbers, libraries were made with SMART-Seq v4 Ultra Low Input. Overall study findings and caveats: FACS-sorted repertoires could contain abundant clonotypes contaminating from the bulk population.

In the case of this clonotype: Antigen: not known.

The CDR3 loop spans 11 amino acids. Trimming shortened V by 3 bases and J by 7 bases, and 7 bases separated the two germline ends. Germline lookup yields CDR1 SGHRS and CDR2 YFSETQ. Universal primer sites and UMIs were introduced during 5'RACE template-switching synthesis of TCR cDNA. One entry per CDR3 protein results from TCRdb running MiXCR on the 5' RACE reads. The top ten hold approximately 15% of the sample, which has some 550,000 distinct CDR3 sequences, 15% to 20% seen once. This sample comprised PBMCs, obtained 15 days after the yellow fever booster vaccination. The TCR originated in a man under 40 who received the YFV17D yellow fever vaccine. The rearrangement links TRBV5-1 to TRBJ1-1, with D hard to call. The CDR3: CASSSAVEAFF. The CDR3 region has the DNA TGCGCCAGCAGCTCCGCGGTTGAAGCTTTCTTT. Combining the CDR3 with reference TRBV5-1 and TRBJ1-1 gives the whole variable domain KAGVTQTPRYLIKTRGQQVTLSCSPISGHRSVSWYQQTPGQGLQFLFEYFSETQRNKGNFPGRFSGRQFSNSRSEMNVSTLELGDSALYLCASSSAVEAFFGQGTRLTVV.